Presented here are 29 T cell receptor beta chains from one specimen sequenced in a study of blood T cell repertoires in COVID-19. Profiled with immunoSEQ multiplex PCR; TCRdb holds only in-frame clones, not every one. The data show fewer than 250,000 clones, nearly 90% seen once. Sequenced sample: PBMCs or T cells enriched from blood (not recorded which). All receptors come from a young man who had been exposed to COVID-19.

This chain links TRBV29-1 with TRBJ2-7; TRBD1 aligns across 8 bases. Trimming at V came to 4 bases and at J to 7 bases, leaving 9 bases not matched to a gene. This CDR3 region has 13 residues. The germline CDR1 and CDR2 sequences are SQVTM and ANQGSEA. In DNA form, the CDR3 reads TGCAGCGTTGTGGGGACAGGCCCCCAGGAGCAGTACTTC. It encodes CSVVGTGPQEQYF.

CDR3 sequence reads: CASSANSWDEQFF. The CDR3 bases are TGTGCCAGCAGTGCTAATAGCTGGGATGAGCAGTTCTTC. V gene TRBV2 combines with J gene TRBJ2-1, with unresolved D. The ends were cut back, 4 bases at V and 8 bases at J, with 12 bases in the middle. CDR1 and CDR2 (germline): SNHLY, FYNNEI. The CDR3 is 13 residues long.

The V call is TRBV18, the J call TRBJ2-5; 12 nucleotides line up with TRBD2. The CDR3 spans 16 residues. Germline CDR1 reads KGHSH; CDR2 reads LQKENI. The V and J ends lost 6 bases and 9 bases, in that order; junction bases with no gene match: 14. In DNA form, the CDR3 reads TGTGCCAGCTCCCACACTAGCGGGGGGCCCCACGCGGCCCAGTACTTC. It specifies CASSHTSGGPHAAQYF.

The V gene is TRBV29-1, the J gene TRBJ2-1; 10 bases agree with TRBD1. This CDR3 is 15 amino acids long. With 7 bases clipped from V and 5 bases from J, the junction kept 11 bases outside the gene matches. Per the germline V gene, CDR1 is SQVTM and CDR2 is ANQGSEA. CDR3 in amino acids: CSAEGGQGKNNEQFF. CDR3 sequence (DNA): TGCAGCGCCGAGGGGGGACAGGGGAAGAACAATGAGCAGTTCTTC.

The chain joins TRBV4-1 to TRBJ1-4, with D tentatively TRBD1 (6 bases). The V end was cut by 2 bases, the J end by 0 bases, with 10 bases between. The CDR3 consists of 16 residues. CDR1 is MGHRA and CDR2 is YSYEKL in the germline V gene. The CDR3 nucleotides are TGCGCCAGCAGCCAAACCGGGACAACAACTAATGAAAAACTGTTTTTT. Its translation: CASSQTGTTTNEKLFF.

The chain recombines TRBV5-1 with TRBJ1-2; no reliable D call. Germline V gene lookup returns CDR1 SGHRS and CDR2 YFSETQ. V gave up 2 bases and J gave up 5 bases, with 16 bases separating them. The CDR3 is 15 residues long. In nucleotides, the CDR3 is TGCGCCAGCAGCTTTTTGAGGACGGACTCTTATGGCTACACCTTC. Encoded protein: CASSFLRTDSYGYTF.

This chain uses TRBV28 with TRBJ1-1; 10 nucleotides align to TRBD1. V dropped 5 bases and J dropped 0; count of bases not matched to a gene: 6. The CDR3 spans 16 residues. CDR1 is MDHEN and CDR2 is SYDVKM in the germline V gene. This CDR3 reads CASSPWTGGMNTEAFF. The DNA of the CDR3 is TGTGCCAGCAGTCCTTGGACAGGGGGGATGAACACTGAAGCTTTCTTT.

The sample holds one count of this clone. This chain links TRBV30 with TRBJ1-4; the match to TRBD1 covers 9 bases. The germline V gene encodes CDR1 GTSNPN and CDR2 SVGIG (reference sequence). Trimming took 4 bases from V and 7 from J; bases not matched to a gene: 10. This CDR3 is built from 15 residues. CDR3 in DNA: TGTGCCTGGACCATGCCGGGACAGGGCTTTGAAAAACTGTTTTTT. Translating gives CAWTMPGQGFEKLFF.

This clone was observed once. CDR3 DNA: TGCGCCAGCAGCTCAGGGACTAGCGGGGGGGCCGACAATGAGCAGTTCTTC. Its protein is CASSSGTSGGADNEQFF. The gene calls are TRBV5-1 and TRBJ2-1, with 16 bases that match TRBD2. Germline assignment: CDR1 SGHRS and CDR2 YFSETQ. This CDR3 is built from 17 residues. Germline trimming cut 3 bases from V and 5 bases from J; bases unmatched to any gene: 5.

This clone was observed once. The rearrangement joins TRBV6-5 to TRBJ1-2; the match to TRBD1 covers 7 bases. This CDR3 comprises 12 residues. CDR1 and CDR2 (germline): MNHEY, SVGAGI. V lost 7 bases to trimming and J lost 5 bases; unmatched junction nucleotides: 4. CDR3 residues: CASIRDRYGYTF. The CDR3 bases are TGTGCCAGCATCCGGGACAGATATGGCTACACCTTC.

The chain joins TRBV5-1 to TRBJ2-7; D possibly corresponds to TRBD1 (6 bases). The CDR3 has 13 residues. From germline, CDR1 is SGHRS and CDR2 YFSETQ. With 4 bases removed from V and 3 bases from J, the gap between germline ends came to 11 bases. CDR3 loop: CASSHGTLYEQYF. For the CDR3, the DNA is TGCGCCAGCAGCCACGGGACACTCTACGAGCAGTACTTC.

V gene TRBV6-2 or TRBV6-3 combines with J gene TRBJ2-1, with 8 bases aligning to TRBD1. The ends lost 5 bases at V and 8 bases at J; junction bases unmatched: 8. This CDR3 spans 14 amino acids. CDR1 MNHEY and CDR2 SVGEGT come from the germline V gene. CDR3 amino acids: CASSNRGDIHEQFF. CDR3 nucleotides: TGTGCCAGCAGTAACAGGGGGGACATCCATGAGCAGTTCTTC.

V and J are TRBV7-8 and TRBJ1-3, with 7 bases identical to TRBD1. Losses at the gene ends were 3 bases for V and 2 bases for J; bases not matched to a gene: 4. CDR3 length equals 15 residues. Germline CDR1 is SGHVS and CDR2 is FQNEAQ. The CDR3 spells CASSLTGTPGNTIYF. In nucleotides, the CDR3 is TGTGCCAGCAGCTTGACAGGGACCCCTGGAAACACCATATATTTT.

The J gene is TRBJ1-1, the V gene TRBV6-1; possible D gene TRBD1, 5 bases. V lost 3 bases to trimming and J lost 7 bases, with 24 bases between them. The CDR3 is 17 amino acids. Germline CDR1 reads MNHNS; CDR2 reads SASEGT. DNA for the CDR3: TGTGCCAGCAGTGATAGCAGGGAAGACCCCCGACGACGTGAAGCTTTCTTT. Encoded protein: CASSDSREDPRRREAFF.

This clone has only a few counts. The chain has TRBV27 and TRBJ2-7; TRBD1 might be the D (6 bases). The CDR3 runs 14 residues. Germline V gene data show CDR1 as MNHEY and CDR2 as SMNVEV (reference sequence). V gave up 10 bases and J gave up 4 bases, with 20 bases separating them. CDR3 in amino acids: CATNKMGHSYEQYF. Written as DNA, the CDR3 is TGTGCCACCAACAAGATGGGACATAGTTACGAGCAGTACTTC.

The chain combines TRBV11-2 with TRBJ1-2; D perhaps matches TRBD1 (6 bases). This CDR3 comprises 16 residues. Germline V CDR1 and CDR2: SGHAT, FQNNGV. V was shortened by 0 bases and J by 4 bases, with 15 bases between the two germline ends. This CDR3 reads CASSLDQGGALYGYTF. The CDR3 region has the DNA TGTGCCAGCAGCTTAGATCAAGGGGGGGCCCTCTATGGCTACACCTTC.

V and J are TRBV27 and TRBJ2-7; D is perhaps TRBD2 (6 bases). The CDR3 is made up of 15 amino acids. Germline values: CDR1 MNHEY, CDR2 SMNVEV (reference sequence). V was cut by 2 bases and J by 2 bases, with 13 bases left in between. The CDR3 DNA reads as TGTGCCAGCAGTTTAAGGGCTGCGGGACCCTACGAGCAGTACTTC. Translated, it gives CASSLRAAGPYEQYF.

The V gene is TRBV27, the J gene TRBJ2-3; 8 bases are a match to TRBD2. V shed 3 bases and J 0 bases; nucleotides not matched to a gene: 14. The germline gives CDR1 MNHEY, CDR2 SMNVEV (reference sequence). The CDR3 spans 19 residues. In DNA, the CDR3 is TGTGCCAGCAGTTTCCGTCGACGGGGGGGCGGTAGTAGCACAGATACGCAGTATTTT. Translation: CASSFRRRGGGSSTDTQYF.

This clone was detected once. The chain carries TRBV5-1 and TRBJ2-1; TRBD2 aligns across 14 bases. Germline trimming cut 3 bases from V and 15 bases from J; bases unmatched to any gene: 11. CDR3 size: 15 residues. Germline CDR1 SGHRS, CDR2 YFSETQ. The CDR3 loop reads CASSSDPTSGGERFF. For the CDR3, the DNA is TGCGCCAGCAGCTCAGACCCGACTAGCGGGGGGGAGAGGTTCTTC.

The J gene is TRBJ2-7, the V gene TRBV10-2, with a weak D call TRBD1 (5 bases). This CDR3 contains 13 residues. The germline V gene has CDR1 WSHSY and CDR2 SAAADI. The V end was cut by 6 bases, the J end by 5 bases, with 14 bases between. In DNA, the CDR3 is TGCGCCAGCAGCGACACAGGACCTGACGAGCAGTACTTC. Translation gives CASSDTGPDEQYF.

The genes are TRBV19 and TRBJ1-6, with a tentative D call TRBD1 (5 bases). This CDR3 spans 15 amino acids. Looked up from germline, CDR1 is LNHDA and CDR2 is SQIVND (reference sequence). The V and J ends lost 4 bases and 10 bases respectively, with 17 bases between them. CDR3 region: CASSTRREDLSPLHF. CDR3 nucleotide sequence: TGTGCCAGTAGTACCCGCAGGGAGGACCTCTCACCCCTCCACTTT.

The chain joins TRBV15 to TRBJ2-1, with 12 nucleotides matching TRBD2. In germline, CDR1 is LNHNV, CDR2 YYDKDF (reference sequence). Trimming took 4 bases from V and 0 from J; bases not matched to a gene: 13. The CDR3 spans 20 residues. The CDR3: CATSTTSGGSPRSSYNEQFF. The CDR3 DNA reads as TGTGCCACCAGCACCACTAGCGGGGGGTCCCCCAGAAGCTCCTACAATGAGCAGTTCTTC. The full variable domain, in which reference TRBV15 and TRBJ2-1 provide the parts outside the CDR3, is DAMVIQNPRYQVTQFGKPVTLSCSQTLNHNVMYWYQQKSSQAPKLLFHYYDKDFNNEADTPDNFQSRRPNTSFCFLDIRSPGLGDTAMYLCATSTTSGGSPRSSYNEQFFGPGTRLTVL.

The sample holds one count of this clone. This chain joins TRBV6-1 and TRBJ2-5; a possible D gene is TRBD2 (6 bases). Germline CDR1 and CDR2: MNHNS and SASEGT. This CDR3 is built from 15 residues. Trimming shortened V by 2 bases and J by 3 bases, and 13 bases separated the two germline ends. CDR3: CASSEFTGGKETQYF. The CDR3 DNA is TGTGCCAGCAGTGAATTTACAGGAGGGAAAGAGACCCAGTACTTC.

V and J are TRBV30 and TRBJ1-5; 9 nucleotides match TRBD1. The germline gives CDR1 GTSNPN, CDR2 SVGIG (reference sequence). The CDR3 spans 14 residues. V dropped 6 bases and J dropped 9; count of bases not matched to a gene: 12. The CDR3 sequence: CACSGTGTFLPQHF. CDR3 DNA: TGTGCCTGCTCCGGGACAGGGACCTTTTTGCCCCAGCATTTT.

This chain links TRBV2 with TRBJ1-1; tentatively, D is TRBD1 (6 bases). The V and J ends lost 9 bases and 4 bases respectively, with 12 bases between them. This CDR3 contains 12 residues. Germline values: CDR1 SNHLY, CDR2 FYNNEI. The CDR3 DNA reads as TGTGCCAGTACAGGGTTGGTCACTGAAGCTTTCTTT. This sequence encodes CASTGLVTEAFF. The complete variable domain, with remaining parts taken from reference TRBV2 and TRBJ1-1, reads EPEVTQTPSHQVTQMGQEVILRCVPISNHLYFYWYRQILGQKVEFLVSFYNNEISEKSEIFDDQFSVERPDGSNFTLKIRSTKLEDSAMYFCASTGLVTEAFFGQGTRLTVV.

This clone was recorded once. The CDR3 DNA reads TGTGCCAGCAGCCAAATCGGGCGGGGAGAAGAGACCCAGTACTTC. Residues: CASSQIGRGEETQYF. V gene TRBV3-1 (or the pseudogene TRBV3-2) combines with J gene TRBJ2-5, with D tentatively TRBD2 (6 bases). The germline V gene has CDR1 LGHDT and CDR2 YNNKEL (reference sequence). Trimming took 2 bases from V and 3 from J, leaving 13 bases between them. The CDR3 spans 15 residues.

The V and J genes are TRBV3-1 (or the pseudogene TRBV3-2) and TRBJ1-6; tentative D call: TRBD1 (5 bases). Trimming shortened V by 2 bases and J by 10 bases, and 18 bases separated the two germline ends. Germline V gene data show CDR1 as LGHDT and CDR2 as YNNKEL (reference sequence). This CDR3 has 16 residues. The CDR3 reads CASSQTIQGVSSPLHF. The CDR3 DNA reads as TGTGCCAGCAGCCAAACCATTCAGGGTGTAAGCTCACCCCTCCACTTT.

The chain combines TRBV5-5 with TRBJ1-6; the D is unclear. The CDR3 extends over 15 amino acids. The V end was cut by 3 bases, the J end by 0 bases, with 7 bases between. Germline loops: CDR1 SGHKS, CDR2 YYEKEE (reference sequence). Here the CDR3 DNA reads TGTGCCAGCAGCTCCCTTAGCTCCTATAATTCACCCCTCCACTTT. Translation gives CASSSLSSYNSPLHF.

This chain uses TRBV2 with TRBJ2-3, with D perhaps TRBD1 (6 bases). The germline V gene has CDR1 SNHLY and CDR2 FYNNEI. The V end was cut by 8 bases, the J end by 3 bases, with 21 bases between. The CDR3 is 16 amino acids. CDR3 DNA: TGTGCCAGCGGTTCTCAGCTAGTAGGGGGAACAGATACGCAGTATTTT. It codes for CASGSQLVGGTDTQYF.